A selection of T cell receptor beta chains follows, all from one sample in a study of shared clonotypes between healthy human individuals. The table came from immunoSEQ multiplex PCR; TCRdb's copy has only in-frame clones and leaves some out. The data show about 1,800,000 clones, 85% to 95% seen once. Material for sequencing was naive CD8+ T cells sorted from blood. Every receptor here comes from a man aged 18 to 29 in good health. Each CDR3 is given with its conserved first and last residue. D genes are given only for firm matches. A row's size may be missing; if present it is once, few, many or a size class.

d_gene: TRBD2; abundance: once; v_gene: TRBV7-9; j_gene: TRBJ2-1; CDR3nt: TGTGCCAGCAGCTTAGATGGACTAGCGAACAATGAGCAGTTCTTC; CDR3aa: CASSLDGLANNEQFF
d_gene: -; abundance: -; v_gene: TRBV7-6; j_gene: TRBJ2-1; CDR3nt: TGTGCCAGCAGCATCCCAGGCGGGGTGAGCTACAATGAGCAGTTCTTC; CDR3aa: CASSIPGGVSYNEQFF
d_gene: -; abundance: once; v_gene: TRBV28; j_gene: TRBJ2-3; CDR3nt: TGTGCCAGCATATTTTCCTTAGACGATACAGATACGCAGTATTTT; CDR3aa: CASIFSLDDTDTQYF
d_gene: TRBD1; abundance: -; v_gene: TRBV30; j_gene: TRBJ1-4; CDR3nt: TGTGCCTGGAGTGGGGGGACAGGAGCTGAAAAACTGTTTTTT; CDR3aa: CAWSGGTGAEKLFF
d_gene: -; abundance: -; v_gene: TRBV9; j_gene: TRBJ2-3; CDR3nt: TGTGCCAGCAGCGTCGAAGGGGACCTTAGCACAGATACGCAGTATTTT; CDR3aa: CASSVEGDLSTDTQYF
d_gene: -; abundance: once; v_gene: TRBV28; j_gene: TRBJ1-1; CDR3nt: TGTGCCAGCAGTTTAGGACAGTCAGGAGCTTTCTTT; CDR3aa: CASSLGQSGAFF
d_gene: TRBD1; abundance: -; v_gene: TRBV11-2; j_gene: TRBJ2-7; CDR3nt: TGTGCCAGCAGCTTGGACAGGTCCTACGAGCAGTACTTC; CDR3aa: CASSLDRSYEQYF
d_gene: TRBD2; abundance: -; v_gene: TRBV4-1; j_gene: TRBJ2-1; CDR3nt: TGCGCCAGCCGACTAGCGGGAGAGTACAATGAGCAGTTCTTC; CDR3aa: CASRLAGEYNEQFF
d_gene: TRBD2; abundance: -; v_gene: TRBV4-3; j_gene: TRBJ2-1; CDR3nt: TGCGCCAGCAGCCAAGCGGGACTAGCGGGCCCCTACAATGAGCAGTTCTTC; CDR3aa: CASSQAGLAGPYNEQFF
d_gene: TRBD2; abundance: -; v_gene: TRBV27; j_gene: TRBJ2-2; CDR3nt: TGTGCCAGCAGTCTCCGACTAGCGGGGGGAACGAACACCGGGGAGCTGTTTTTT; CDR3aa: CASSLRLAGGTNTGELFF
d_gene: TRBD2; abundance: -; v_gene: TRBV9; j_gene: TRBJ2-2; CDR3nt: TGTGCCAGCAGCGCCGTAGCGGGGGGCGTCACCGGGGAGCTGTTTTTT; CDR3aa: CASSAVAGGVTGELFF
d_gene: TRBD2; abundance: -; v_gene: TRBV15; j_gene: TRBJ2-1; CDR3nt: TGTGCCACCAGAACGATTGAGACTAGCGGGGGGGTCATGTCCTACAATGAGCAGTTCTTC; CDR3aa: CATRTIETSGGVMSYNEQFF
d_gene: TRBD1; abundance: -; v_gene: TRBV7-2; j_gene: TRBJ1-1; CDR3nt: TGTGCCAGCAGCTTTGTGGACAGGGCTGATGGGTACACTGAAGCTTTCTTT; CDR3aa: CASSFVDRADGYTEAFF
d_gene: -; abundance: -; v_gene: TRBV5-1; j_gene: TRBJ1-1; CDR3nt: TGCGCCAGCAGCTTAGACACAAGGACTGAAGCTTTCTTT; CDR3aa: CASSLDTRTEAFF
d_gene: -; abundance: -; v_gene: TRBV29-1; j_gene: TRBJ2-7; CDR3nt: TGCAGCGTTTTCTCCGGGACGAAATCCTACGAGCAGTACTTC; CDR3aa: CSVFSGTKSYEQYF
d_gene: -; abundance: -; v_gene: TRBV10-2; j_gene: TRBJ2-4; CDR3nt: TGCGCCAGCATCGAACAGGACGGTGAAAACATTCAGTACTTC; CDR3aa: CASIEQDGENIQYF
d_gene: -; abundance: -; v_gene: TRBV4-3; j_gene: TRBJ2-7; CDR3nt: TGCGCCAGCAGCCAAGATAGGGCGGGCCACGAGCAGTACTTC; CDR3aa: CASSQDRAGHEQYF
d_gene: TRBD1; abundance: -; v_gene: TRBV7-9; j_gene: TRBJ2-7; CDR3nt: TGTGCCAGCAGCTCGGGACAGGGATATGACGAGCAGTACTTC; CDR3aa: CASSSGQGYDEQYF
d_gene: -; abundance: -; v_gene: TRBV10-3; j_gene: TRBJ1-3; CDR3nt: TGTGCCATCCGTGTCGAGGGCCGTGGAAACACCATATATTTT; CDR3aa: CAIRVEGRGNTIYF
d_gene: TRBD2; abundance: -; v_gene: TRBV5-1; j_gene: TRBJ2-3; CDR3nt: TGCGCCAGCAGCCGGACCAGCGGGGGCACAGATACGCAGTATTTT; CDR3aa: CASSRTSGGTDTQYF
d_gene: -; abundance: -; v_gene: TRBV6-1; j_gene: TRBJ2-7; CDR3nt: TGTGCCAGCACCCAACTAGGGAGCTCCTACGAGCAGTACTTC; CDR3aa: CASTQLGSSYEQYF
d_gene: -; abundance: -; v_gene: TRBV30; j_gene: TRBJ2-5; CDR3nt: TGTGCCTGGAGTGACACGGGGTGGGTCGGGGAGACCCAGTACTTC; CDR3aa: CAWSDTGWVGETQYF
d_gene: -; abundance: -; v_gene: TRBV15; j_gene: TRBJ2-1; CDR3nt: TGTGCCACCAGCCAAGTACCTATAGGACCATTCAATGAGCAGTTCTTC; CDR3aa: CATSQVPIGPFNEQFF
d_gene: -; abundance: -; v_gene: TRBV7-9; j_gene: TRBJ2-5; CDR3nt: TGTGCCAGCAGCCTGGGTTGGGGCCTGGAGACCCAGTACTTC; CDR3aa: CASSLGWGLETQYF
d_gene: TRBD2; abundance: once; v_gene: TRBV11-2; j_gene: TRBJ2-7; CDR3nt: TGTGCCAGCAGCCTATCAGGGGGACTAGCGGGAGTGGGAGCATACGAGCAGTACTTC; CDR3aa: CASSLSGGLAGVGAYEQYF
d_gene: -; abundance: few; v_gene: TRBV6-5; j_gene: TRBJ1-5; CDR3nt: TGTGCCAGCAGTTACTCAGGGGAGGCAAATCAGCCCCAGCATTTT; CDR3aa: CASSYSGEANQPQHF
d_gene: -; abundance: -; v_gene: TRBV19; j_gene: TRBJ2-1; CDR3nt: TGTGCCAGTAGTAATAGCGTATCCTACAATGAGCAGTTCTTC; CDR3aa: CASSNSVSYNEQFF
d_gene: TRBD2; abundance: -; v_gene: TRBV28; j_gene: TRBJ2-3; CDR3nt: TGTGCCAGCAGCCCCCCGGGGATAGCGGGGGCCACAGATACGCAGTATTTT; CDR3aa: CASSPPGIAGATDTQYF
d_gene: TRBD1; abundance: -; v_gene: TRBV7-9; j_gene: TRBJ2-3; CDR3nt: TGTGCCAGCAGCAACTGGACAGGGATTGTTACGCAGTATTTT; CDR3aa: CASSNWTGIVTQYF
d_gene: -; abundance: few; v_gene: TRBV19; j_gene: TRBJ1-5; CDR3nt: TGTGCCAGTAGGACAGACCTTCTTAGCAATCAGCCCCAGCATTTT; CDR3aa: CASRTDLLSNQPQHF
d_gene: -; abundance: -; v_gene: TRBV28; j_gene: TRBJ2-5; CDR3nt: TGTGCCAGCAGCCAGGGACTGACGCAAGAGACCCAGTACTTC; CDR3aa: CASSQGLTQETQYF
d_gene: -; abundance: -; v_gene: TRBV7-2; j_gene: TRBJ1-2; CDR3nt: TGTGCCAGCAGCTTAGGTCCACAAGGACACTATGGCTACACCTTC; CDR3aa: CASSLGPQGHYGYTF
d_gene: -; abundance: -; v_gene: TRBV7-9; j_gene: TRBJ2-7; CDR3nt: TGTGCCAGCAGCTTCGGGGGCGGCGAGCAGTACTTC; CDR3aa: CASSFGGGEQYF
d_gene: TRBD1; abundance: -; v_gene: TRBV19; j_gene: TRBJ1-1; CDR3nt: TGTGCCAGTAGTACCGGACAGGGCCTAGATGAAGCTTTCTTT; CDR3aa: CASSTGQGLDEAFF
d_gene: -; abundance: -; v_gene: TRBV5-6; j_gene: TRBJ1-2; CDR3nt: TGTGCCAGCAGCTCCGGTGATGGCTACACCTTC; CDR3aa: CASSSGDGYTF
d_gene: -; abundance: -; v_gene: TRBV28; j_gene: TRBJ2-6; CDR3nt: TGTGCCAGTAAACAGGGGGCCAACGTCCTGACTTTC; CDR3aa: CASKQGANVLTF
d_gene: -; abundance: once; v_gene: TRBV15; j_gene: TRBJ2-7; CDR3nt: TGTGCCACCAGCAGAGATCTTGAAGGTCTTGCCTACGAGCAGTACTTC; CDR3aa: CATSRDLEGLAYEQYF
d_gene: -; abundance: -; v_gene: TRBV13; j_gene: TRBJ2-7; CDR3nt: TGTGCCAGCAGCTCCGACAGGGACTCTTACGAGCAGTACTTC; CDR3aa: CASSSDRDSYEQYF
d_gene: -; abundance: -; v_gene: TRBV5-6; j_gene: TRBJ2-7; CDR3nt: TGTGCCAGCAGCTTGGATCGAGTGGGGATGCTCTCCTACGAGCAGTACTTC; CDR3aa: CASSLDRVGMLSYEQYF
d_gene: TRBD1; abundance: -; v_gene: TRBV27; j_gene: TRBJ1-2; CDR3nt: TGTGCCAGCAGTTTAACAGGGGCAGGCTATGGCTACACCTTC; CDR3aa: CASSLTGAGYGYTF